This T cell receptor beta chain was profiled in a study of early T cells in non-severe SARS-CoV-2 infection. Study-level information: Chains were not paired, and sequencing was done on bulk RNA from unsorted whole blood.

This clonotype has just a few counts. Researchers attached unique molecular identifiers to individual cDNA molecules. One entry per CDR3 protein, called by TCRdb with MiXCR from the 5' RACE reads. The repertoire includes tens of thousands of distinct CDR3 sequences, roughly 6% of them detected once, and roughly 5.5% sits in the top ten. Sequenced: whole blood. The TCR originated in an adult who was a healthcare worker with PCR-confirmed SARS-CoV-2 infection or an uninfected control (not recorded which).

CDR3: CASSPHGGRNTDTQYF. The DNA of the CDR3 is TGTGCCAGCAGCCCCCATGGCGGGAGGAACACAGATACGCAGTATTTT. This chain uses TRBV13 with TRBJ2-3; 8 positions match TRBD2. The CDR3 consists of 16 residues. The germline V gene encodes CDR1 PRHDT and CDR2 FYEKMQ (reference sequence). The V gene end was trimmed by 5 bases and the J gene end by 2 bases; junction bases not matched to a gene: 9.